The sequence of this T cell receptor (beta chain) was determined in a study of cytomegalovirus exposure and HLA in healthy donors. In this sample, this clone turned up a few times. The antigen is undetermined. Broader study findings: As was reported, the HLA-A and HLA-B alleles of most subjects were accurately predicted from TCR beta sequences.

Trimming took off 0 bases at V and 6 bases at J, with 9 bases between the two ends. CDR1 is SGDLS, CDR2 YYNGEE, per germline. The CDR3 spans 14 residues. Primers: 60 Vbeta forward and 13 Jbeta reverse. TCRdb's copy holds only in-frame clones and misses some; the assay was immunoSEQ multiplex PCR. The sample consists of more than 100,000 clones, around 72% of them appearing once. The V gene is TRBV9, the J gene TRBJ2-2; D is uncertain. Sample: PBMCs. The sequence came from a woman aged 35 to 49 in good health and CMV-seropositive. The CDR3 nucleotides read TGTGCCAGCAGCGTAGTGAGTCTGGCCGGGGAGCTGTTTTTT. Translation gives CASSVVSLAGELFF.